Sequencing of this T cell receptor beta chain was carried out in a study of shared T cell receptors in the human thymus. TCRdb's copy holds only in-frame clones and misses some; the assay was immunoSEQ multiplex PCR. The sample shows about 380,000 clones, 85% to 95% of them seen only once. CDR1 is GTSNPN, CDR2 SVGIG, per germline (reference sequence). The CDR3 contains 16 residues. Trimming removed 2 bases from V and 5 bases from J, with 19 bases in between. Sequencing was carried out using thymocytes. This clonotype originated in a human donor. The V call is TRBV30, the J call TRBJ1-5; tentatively, D is TRBD1 (6 bases). The DNA for the CDR3 is TGTGCCTGGAGTTGTTCGACCTCAGGGGATCATCAGCCCCAGCATTTT. Its translation: CAWSCSTSGDHQPQHF.